The rows below give T cell receptor beta chains drawn from one sample of a study of Ad26.COV2.S vaccination and SARS-CoV-2 variants. Here immunoSEQ multiplex PCR was the method, and the copy in TCRdb shows in-frame clones only, minus some. This table holds around 170,000 clones, roughly 87% found once. The material was peripheral blood, obtained after recovery from COVID-19. These receptors were obtained from a human donor who had recovered from COVID-19. The CDR3 runs from the conserved cysteine through the conserved F or W. The order of the fields is clone size, V gene, D gene, J gene, CDR3 protein, CDR3 DNA. The D gene is left open where the match is weak. Size tells how often a clone was seen (once, few, many) or the class of an expanded clone, and some rows leave it out.

>-|TRBV5-6|-|TRBJ2-3
CASSHGQHTDTQYF
TGTGCCAGCAGCCACGGACAGCACACAGATACGCAGTATTTT
>-|TRBV27|-|TRBJ1-1
CASSLRGNTEAFF
TGTGCCAGCAGTTTACGGGGGAACACTGAAGCTTTCTTT
>-|TRBV5-4|-|TRBJ1-1
CASTLDGFSEAFF
TGTGCCAGCACCCTTGACGGATTCTCTGAAGCTTTCTTT
>-|TRBV27|TRBD1|TRBJ1-4
CASRRSGGREKLFF
TGTGCCAGCAGACGATCAGGGGGCCGAGAAAAACTGTTTTTT
>once|TRBV4-1|TRBD1|TRBJ1-1
CASTTGGMSFENTEAFF
TGCGCCAGCACAACAGGGGGCATGTCGTTTGAGAACACTGAAGCTTTCTTT
>-|TRBV5-1|-|TRBJ2-7
CASSQAGPQQYF
TGCGCCAGCAGCCAGGCAGGACCCCAGCAGTACTTC
>-|TRBV5-5|-|TRBJ2-1
CASSPSGSSYNEQFF
TGTGCCAGCAGCCCGAGCGGAAGCTCCTACAATGAGCAGTTCTTC
>-|TRBV9|TRBD2|TRBJ2-7
CARSVGGGLGLAPHEQYF
TGTGCCCGCAGCGTAGGGGGGGGGTTGGGACTAGCTCCCCACGAGCAGTACTTC
>-|TRBV5-1|-|TRBJ2-1
CASSLESWGDSYNEQFF
TGCGCCAGCAGCTTGGAGTCTTGGGGGGACTCCTACAATGAGCAGTTCTTC
>-|TRBV18|TRBD1|TRBJ2-5
CASSDRTGGKETQYF
TGTGCCAGCTCCGACCGGACAGGGGGCAAAGAGACCCAGTACTTC
>-|TRBV12-3/TRBV12-4|-|TRBJ1-1
CASREGGNTEAFF
TGTGCCAGCAGAGAAGGGGGGAACACTGAAGCTTTCTTT
>-|TRBV30|-|TRBJ1-2
CACLDGGYTF
TGTGCCTGCCTCGATGGTGGCTACACCTTC
>-|TRBV27|-|TRBJ1-2
CASSLAGAHGYTF
TGTGCCAGCAGTTTAGCGGGAGCCCATGGCTACACCTTC
>-|TRBV28|-|TRBJ2-3
CASSRSPPGSPDTQYF
TGTGCCAGCAGTCGTAGCCCCCCGGGGAGCCCAGATACGCAGTATTTT
>-|TRBV7-6|-|TRBJ2-2
CASSLLASTGELFF
TGTGCCAGCAGCTTATTGGCGAGCACCGGGGAGCTGTTTTTT
>-|TRBV27|TRBD1|TRBJ1-1
CASSQAGTGYDEAFF
TGTGCCAGCTCCCAGGCCGGGACAGGGTACGATGAAGCTTTCTTT
>few|TRBV5-1|-|TRBJ1-1
CASSSRMNTEAFF
TGCGCCAGCAGCTCCCGAATGAACACTGAAGCTTTCTTT
>-|TRBV4-1|TRBD1|TRBJ1-6
CASSQEGRQGANSPLHF
TGCGCCAGCAGCCAAGAGGGGAGACAGGGGGCTAATTCACCCCTCCACTTT
>-|TRBV5-1|-|TRBJ2-5
CASSLDPQGETQYF
TGCGCCAGCAGCCTGGATCCGCAGGGGGAGACCCAGTACTTC
>-|TRBV11-2|TRBD1|TRBJ1-4
CASSLVLTGYEKLFF
TGTGCCAGCAGCTTAGTATTGACAGGGTATGAAAAACTGTTTTTT
>-|TRBV18|TRBD1|TRBJ2-7
CASSAGQGAAEQYF
TGTGCCAGCAGCGCGGGTCAGGGGGCGGCCGAGCAGTACTTC
>-|TRBV11-1|-|TRBJ2-7
CASSLAGYEQYF
TGTGCCAGCAGCTTAGCTGGCTACGAGCAGTACTTC
>-|TRBV2|-|TRBJ1-5
CASSEAWGAPGQPQHF
TGTGCCAGCAGTGAAGCTTGGGGAGCCCCGGGTCAGCCCCAGCATTTT
>-|TRBV4-2|-|TRBJ2-7
CASSPTRLGSDEQYF
TGTGCCAGCAGCCCCACTAGACTAGGTTCAGACGAGCAGTACTTC
>-|TRBV21-1|-|TRBJ2-1
CASSPRGGPADEQFF
TGTGCCAGCAGCCCACGGGGTGGCCCCGCCGATGAGCAGTTCTTC
>-|TRBV4-2|-|TRBJ1-1
CASSQDLSATEAFF
TGTGCCAGCAGCCAAGACTTGTCAGCCACTGAAGCTTTCTTT
>-|TRBV9|TRBD2|TRBJ2-1
CASSVGDSGRSSYNEQFF
TGTGCCAGCAGCGTAGGTGATAGCGGGAGGTCGTCCTACAATGAGCAGTTCTTC
>-|TRBV2|-|TRBJ1-5
CASTTGNNQPQHF
TGTGCCAGCACCACAGGGAACAATCAGCCCCAGCATTTT
>-|TRBV4-1|TRBD1|TRBJ2-3
CASSQDGGTGGADTQYF
TGCGCCAGCAGCCAAGATGGGGGGACAGGGGGCGCAGATACGCAGTATTTT
>-|TRBV7-9|-|TRBJ1-6
CASSLGGGNSPLHF
TGTGCCAGCAGCTTGGGAGGTGGCAATTCACCCCTCCACTTT
>-|TRBV12-3/TRBV12-4|-|TRBJ1-1
CASSLFGAGAFF
TGTGCCAGCAGTTTATTTGGGGCAGGGGCTTTCTTT
>once|TRBV30|-|TRBJ2-4
CAWSVRERDIQYF
TGTGCCTGGAGTGTAAGGGAGAGGGACATTCAGTACTTC
>-|TRBV9|TRBD2|TRBJ2-2
CASSVHGGEYTGELFF
TGTGCCAGCAGCGTCCATGGGGGGGAGTACACCGGGGAGCTGTTTTTT
>-|TRBV4-1|-|TRBJ1-2
CASSQGALVGTKGGYTF
TGCGCCAGCAGCCAAGGGGCTTTAGTAGGGACCAAAGGGGGCTACACCTTC
>-|TRBV9|-|TRBJ1-2
CASSVASTMAYGYTF
TGTGCCAGCAGCGTAGCATCGACGATGGCTTATGGCTACACCTTC
>-|TRBV6-5|TRBD1|TRBJ2-3
CASNLDRSTDTQYF
TGTGCCAGCAATCTGGACAGGTCCACAGATACGCAGTATTTT
>-|TRBV2|-|TRBJ2-7
CASVKAGSAEQYF
TGTGCCAGCGTCAAGGCGGGGTCTGCCGAGCAGTACTTC
>-|TRBV11-3|-|TRBJ1-1
CASSLDGGRRNTEAFF
TGTGCCAGCAGCTTAGATGGGGGGCGGCGGAACACTGAAGCTTTCTTT
>-|TRBV19|-|TRBJ2-3
CASSVGSTQYF
TGTGCCAGTAGTGTAGGGAGTACGCAGTATTTT
>-|TRBV19|-|TRBJ1-1
CASSIASVDTEAFF
TGTGCCAGTAGTATAGCCAGTGTAGACACTGAAGCTTTCTTT
>-|TRBV7-9|-|TRBJ1-3
CASSLWGRANSGNTIYF
TGTGCCAGCAGCTTATGGGGTAGGGCGAACTCTGGAAACACCATATATTTT
>-|TRBV6-1|-|TRBJ2-3
CASSAADLLGTDTQYF
TGTGCCAGCAGTGCCGCAGACCTCCTTGGCACAGATACGCAGTATTTT
>-|TRBV6-5|-|TRBJ2-7
CASSYSRREYEQYF
TGTGCCAGCAGTTACTCGCGGCGGGAATACGAGCAGTACTTC
>-|TRBV19|TRBD2|TRBJ2-3
CASSRGLAGGTTDTQYF
TGTGCCAGTAGTAGGGGACTAGCTGGGGGTACCACAGATACGCAGTATTTT